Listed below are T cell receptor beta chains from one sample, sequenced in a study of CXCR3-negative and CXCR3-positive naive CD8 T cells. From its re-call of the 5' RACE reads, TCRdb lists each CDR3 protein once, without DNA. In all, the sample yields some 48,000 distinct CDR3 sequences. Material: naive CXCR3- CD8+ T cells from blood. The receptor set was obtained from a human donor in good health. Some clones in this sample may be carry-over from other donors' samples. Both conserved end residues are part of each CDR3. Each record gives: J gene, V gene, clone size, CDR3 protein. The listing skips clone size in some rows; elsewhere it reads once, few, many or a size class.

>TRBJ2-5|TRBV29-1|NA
CSLWTGEETQYF
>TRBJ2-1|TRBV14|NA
CASSRPYNEQFF
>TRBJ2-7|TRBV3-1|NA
CASSTWTGDNEQYF
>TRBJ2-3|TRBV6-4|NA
CASSSSGTSAADTQYF
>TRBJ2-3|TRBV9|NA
CASSARDGRTDTQYF
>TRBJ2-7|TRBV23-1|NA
CASSQLIPGSYEQYF
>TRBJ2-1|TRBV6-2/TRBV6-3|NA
CASLSGYNEQFF
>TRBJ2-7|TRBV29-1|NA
CSVEDVSYEQYF
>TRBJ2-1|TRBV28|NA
CASSSSGSGIGNEQFF
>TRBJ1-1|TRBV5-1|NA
CASSSGRTVNTEAFF
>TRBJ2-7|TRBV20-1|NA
CSARGVDHYEQYF
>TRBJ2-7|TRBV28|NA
CASSFGGDYEQYF
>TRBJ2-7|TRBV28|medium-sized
CASSLSGRDEQYF
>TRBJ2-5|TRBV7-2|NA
CASRKTSGGQETQYF
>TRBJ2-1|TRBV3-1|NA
CASSQESGRGNEQFF
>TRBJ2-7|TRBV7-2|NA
CASSSDFVYEQYF
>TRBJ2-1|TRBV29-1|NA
CSVAGSSYNEQFF
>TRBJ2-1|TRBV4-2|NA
CASSQEGSSATNEQFF
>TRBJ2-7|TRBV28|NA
CASSFSPILEQYF
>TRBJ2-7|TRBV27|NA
CASSIDRGGYEQYF
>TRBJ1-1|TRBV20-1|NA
CSAGQGDTEAFF
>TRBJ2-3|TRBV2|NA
CASSVETGSTDTQYF
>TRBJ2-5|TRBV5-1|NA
CASSLLSVSRGGEETQYF
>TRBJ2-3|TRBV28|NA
CASCRGVAGVDTQYF
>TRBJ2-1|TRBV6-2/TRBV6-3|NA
CASSYGGGQNEQFF
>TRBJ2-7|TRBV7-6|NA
CASSSSIGPGYEQYF
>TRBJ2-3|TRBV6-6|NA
CASRPGGTGVTDTQCF
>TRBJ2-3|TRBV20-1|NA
CSARDLTGSTDTQYF
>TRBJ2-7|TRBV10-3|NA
CAISSAYEQYF
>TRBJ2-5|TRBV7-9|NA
CASSLVVGQETQYF
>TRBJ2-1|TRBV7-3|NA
CASSSGLSGYNEQFF
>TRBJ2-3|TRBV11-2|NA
CASSLWGTSLTDTQYF
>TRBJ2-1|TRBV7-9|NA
CASSSPGEGYNEQFF
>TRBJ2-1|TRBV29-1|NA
CSVDPGHEQFF
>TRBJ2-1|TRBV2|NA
CASRDGTSGRVGHEDEQFF
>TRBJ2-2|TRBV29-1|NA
CSVEGATGELFF
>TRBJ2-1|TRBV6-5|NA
CASTLRVGTNEQFF
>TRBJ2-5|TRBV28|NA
CASSHHASGGYQETQYF
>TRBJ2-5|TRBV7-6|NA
CASSLELAGVETQYF
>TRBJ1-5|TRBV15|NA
CATSRAPDSNQPQHF
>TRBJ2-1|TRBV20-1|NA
CSATSVRGLRRGHDEQFF
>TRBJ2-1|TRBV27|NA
CASSFVGGYEQFF
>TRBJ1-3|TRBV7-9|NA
CASSLTGTGNTIYF
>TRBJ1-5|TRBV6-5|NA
CATALEGAGNQPQHF
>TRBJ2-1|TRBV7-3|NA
CASSLTGRQGTYNEQFF
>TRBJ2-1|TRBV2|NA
CASSVEVLGNNEQFF
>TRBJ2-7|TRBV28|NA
CASSRQSSYEQYF
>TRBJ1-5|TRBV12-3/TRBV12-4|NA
CASSPLGSQPQHF
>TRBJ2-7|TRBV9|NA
CASSVGGGDSYEQYF
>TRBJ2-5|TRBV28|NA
CASSLLYETQYF